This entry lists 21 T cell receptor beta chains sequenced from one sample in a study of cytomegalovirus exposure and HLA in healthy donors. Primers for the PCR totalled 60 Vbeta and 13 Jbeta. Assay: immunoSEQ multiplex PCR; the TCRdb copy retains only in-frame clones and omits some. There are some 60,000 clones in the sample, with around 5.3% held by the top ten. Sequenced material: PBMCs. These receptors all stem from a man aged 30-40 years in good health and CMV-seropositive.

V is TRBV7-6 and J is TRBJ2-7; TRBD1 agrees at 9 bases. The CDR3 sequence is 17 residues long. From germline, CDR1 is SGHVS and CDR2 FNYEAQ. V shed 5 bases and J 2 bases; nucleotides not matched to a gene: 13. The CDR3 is CASSTGTGRQATYEQYF. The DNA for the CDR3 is TGTGCCAGCAGCACCGGGACAGGGCGGCAGGCGACCTACGAGCAGTACTTC.

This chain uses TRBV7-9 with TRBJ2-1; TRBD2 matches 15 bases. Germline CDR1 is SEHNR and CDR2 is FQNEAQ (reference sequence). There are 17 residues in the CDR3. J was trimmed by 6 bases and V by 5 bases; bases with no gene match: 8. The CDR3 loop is CASSLIGLAGGSNEQFF. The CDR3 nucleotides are TGTGCCAGCAGCCTAATCGGACTAGCGGGAGGGAGCAATGAGCAGTTCTTC. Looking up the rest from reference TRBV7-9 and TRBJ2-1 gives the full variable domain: DTGVSQNPRHKITKRGQNVTFRCDPISEHNRLYWYRQTLGQGPEFLTYFQNEAQLEKSRLLSDRFSAERPKGSFSTLEIQRTEQGDSAMYLCASSLIGLAGGSNEQFFGPGTRLTVL.

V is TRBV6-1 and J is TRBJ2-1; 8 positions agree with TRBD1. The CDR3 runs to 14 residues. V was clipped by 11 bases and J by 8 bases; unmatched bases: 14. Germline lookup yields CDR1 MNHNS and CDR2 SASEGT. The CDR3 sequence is CAGGGQGGGDEQFF. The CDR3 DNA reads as TGTGCCGGGGGCGGACAGGGCGGTGGCGATGAGCAGTTCTTC.

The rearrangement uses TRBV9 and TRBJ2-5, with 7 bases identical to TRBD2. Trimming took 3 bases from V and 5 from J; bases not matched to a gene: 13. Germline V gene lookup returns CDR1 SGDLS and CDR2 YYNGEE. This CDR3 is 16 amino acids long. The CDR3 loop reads CASSAGSMGGTETQYF. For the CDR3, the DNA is TGTGCCAGCAGCGCCGGATCGATGGGGGGGACGGAGACCCAGTACTTC.

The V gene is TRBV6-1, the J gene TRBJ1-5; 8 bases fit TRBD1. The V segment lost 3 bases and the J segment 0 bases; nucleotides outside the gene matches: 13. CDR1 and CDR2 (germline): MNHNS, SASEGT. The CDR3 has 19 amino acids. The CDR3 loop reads CASSDFSDRGLYSNQPQHF. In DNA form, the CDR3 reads TGTGCCAGCAGTGATTTCAGCGACAGGGGACTTTATAGCAATCAGCCCCAGCATTTT.

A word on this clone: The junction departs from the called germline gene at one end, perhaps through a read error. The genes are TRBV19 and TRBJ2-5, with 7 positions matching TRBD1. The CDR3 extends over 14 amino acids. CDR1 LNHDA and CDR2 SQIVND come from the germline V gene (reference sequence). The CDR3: CASAWDSIQEAQYF. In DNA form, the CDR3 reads TGTGCCAGCGCTTGGGACAGCATCCAAGAGGCCCAGTACTTC.

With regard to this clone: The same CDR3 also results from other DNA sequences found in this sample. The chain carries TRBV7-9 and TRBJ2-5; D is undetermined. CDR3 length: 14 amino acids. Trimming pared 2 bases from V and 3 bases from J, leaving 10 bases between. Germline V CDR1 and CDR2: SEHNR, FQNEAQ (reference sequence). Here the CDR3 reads CASSLSYSKETQYF. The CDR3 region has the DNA TGTGCCAGCAGCTTAAGTTACAGTAAAGAGACCCAGTACTTC.

CDR3 in amino acids: CASSQRVRQGNTEAFF. CDR3 in DNA: TGCGCCAGCAGCCAGAGGGTGAGACAGGGGAACACTGAAGCTTTCTTT. The chain combines TRBV4-1 with TRBJ1-1; 7 bases map to TRBD1. Germline V lookup: CDR1 MGHRA, CDR2 YSYEKL. Unmatched junction bases numbered 8, after V lost 3 bases and J lost 1 base. The CDR3 is 16 amino acids.

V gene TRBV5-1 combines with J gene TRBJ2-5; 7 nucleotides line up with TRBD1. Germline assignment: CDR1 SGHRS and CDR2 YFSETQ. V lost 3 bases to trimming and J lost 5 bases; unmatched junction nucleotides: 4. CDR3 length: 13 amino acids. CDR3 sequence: CASSSGQKETQYF. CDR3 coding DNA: TGCGCCAGCAGCTCGGGACAGAAGGAGACCCAGTACTTC.

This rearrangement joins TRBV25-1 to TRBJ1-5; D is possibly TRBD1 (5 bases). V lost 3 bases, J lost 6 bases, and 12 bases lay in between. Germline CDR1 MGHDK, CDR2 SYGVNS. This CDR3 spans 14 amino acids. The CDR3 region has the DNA TGTGCCAGCAGTGATCAGGGTTCGGGTCAGCCCCAGCATTTT. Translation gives CASSDQGSGQPQHF.

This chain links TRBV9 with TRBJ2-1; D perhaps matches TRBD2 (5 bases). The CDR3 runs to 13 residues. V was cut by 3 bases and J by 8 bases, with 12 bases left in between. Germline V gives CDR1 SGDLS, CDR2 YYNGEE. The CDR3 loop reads CASSGGAVDEQFF. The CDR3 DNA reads TGTGCCAGCAGCGGCGGAGCGGTGGATGAGCAGTTCTTC. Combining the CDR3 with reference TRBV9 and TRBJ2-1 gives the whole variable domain DSGVTQTPKHLITATGQRVTLRCSPRSGDLSVYWYQQSLDQGLQFLIQYYNGEERAKGNILERFSAQQFPDLHSELNLSSLELGDSALYFCASSGGAVDEQFFGPGTRLTVL.

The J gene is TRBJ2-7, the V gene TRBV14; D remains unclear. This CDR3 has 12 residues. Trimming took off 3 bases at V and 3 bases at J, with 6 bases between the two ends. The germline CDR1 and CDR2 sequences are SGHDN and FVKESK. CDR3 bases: TGTGCCAGCAGCCACGTGAGCTACGAGCAGTACTTC. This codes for CASSHVSYEQYF.

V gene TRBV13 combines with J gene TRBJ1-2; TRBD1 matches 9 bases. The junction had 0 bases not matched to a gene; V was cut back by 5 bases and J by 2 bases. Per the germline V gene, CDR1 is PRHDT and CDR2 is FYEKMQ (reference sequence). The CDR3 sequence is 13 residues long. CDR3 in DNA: TGTGCCAGCAGCGGGACAGGGAACTATGGCTACACCTTC. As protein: CASSGTGNYGYTF.

CDR3 coding DNA: TGTGCCAGCAGCTTAGGACGCCCGGAGGGTAATTTTGAAAAACTGTTTTTT. Protein product: CASSLGRPEGNFEKLFF. The chain has TRBV13 and TRBJ1-4; D gene unclear. V was clipped by 0 bases and J by 7 bases, with 18 bases between them. Germline CDR1 is PRHDT and CDR2 is FYEKMQ (reference sequence). The CDR3 has 17 amino acids.

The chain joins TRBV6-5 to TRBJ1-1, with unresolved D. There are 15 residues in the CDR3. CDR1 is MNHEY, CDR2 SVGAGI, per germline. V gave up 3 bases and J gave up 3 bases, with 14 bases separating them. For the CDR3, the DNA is TGTGCCAGCAGTTATGGTGGGCAGTTCGACACTGAAGCTTTCTTT. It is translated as CASSYGGQFDTEAFF.

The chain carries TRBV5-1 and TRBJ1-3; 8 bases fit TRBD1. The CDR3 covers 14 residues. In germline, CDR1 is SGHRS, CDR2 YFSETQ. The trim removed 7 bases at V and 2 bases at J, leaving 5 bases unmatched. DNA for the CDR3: TGCGCCAGCGGGACAGGAGGAACTGGAAACACCATATATTTT. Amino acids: CASGTGGTGNTIYF. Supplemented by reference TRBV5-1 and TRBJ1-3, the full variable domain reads KAGVTQTPRYLIKTRGQQVTLSCSPISGHRSVSWYQQTPGQGLQFLFEYFSETQRNKGNFPGRFSGRQFSNSRSEMNVSTLELGDSALYLCASGTGGTGNTIYFGEGSWLTVV.

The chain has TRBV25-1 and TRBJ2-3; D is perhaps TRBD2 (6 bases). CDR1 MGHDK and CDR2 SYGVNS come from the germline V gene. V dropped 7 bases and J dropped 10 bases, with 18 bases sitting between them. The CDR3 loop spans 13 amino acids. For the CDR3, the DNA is TGTGCCAGCACCTGGAGGGGAGTCAGGGCGCAGTATTTT. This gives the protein CASTWRGVRAQYF.

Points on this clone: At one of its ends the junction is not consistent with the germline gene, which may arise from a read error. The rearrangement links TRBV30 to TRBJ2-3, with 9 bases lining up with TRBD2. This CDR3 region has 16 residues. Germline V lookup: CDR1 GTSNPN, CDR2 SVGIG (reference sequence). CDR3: CAWSRGLAGEGDKQYF. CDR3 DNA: TGTGCCTGGAGTAGGGGGTTAGCGGGAGAAGGAGATAAGCAGTATTTT.

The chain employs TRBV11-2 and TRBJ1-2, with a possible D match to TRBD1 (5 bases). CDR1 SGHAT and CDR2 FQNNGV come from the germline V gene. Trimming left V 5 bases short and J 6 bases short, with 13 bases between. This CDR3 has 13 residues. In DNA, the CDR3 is TGTGCCAGCAGCCTACAGGAGGGAGATGGCTACACCTTC. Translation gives CASSLQEGDGYTF.

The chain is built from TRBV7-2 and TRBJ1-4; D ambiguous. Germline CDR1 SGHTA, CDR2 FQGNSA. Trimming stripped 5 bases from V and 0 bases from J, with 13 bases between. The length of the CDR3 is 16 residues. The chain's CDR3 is CASSRGGKTTNEKLFF. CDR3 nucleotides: TGTGCCAGCAGCCGTGGAGGAAAGACAACTAATGAAAAACTGTTTTTT.

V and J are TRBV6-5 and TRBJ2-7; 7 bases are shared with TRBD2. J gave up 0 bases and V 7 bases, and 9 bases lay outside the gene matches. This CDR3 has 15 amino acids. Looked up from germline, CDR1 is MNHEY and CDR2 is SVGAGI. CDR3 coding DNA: TGTGCCAGCACCACGGGGCGGGGGAGCTCCTACGAGCAGTACTTC. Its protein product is CASTTGRGSSYEQYF.